This T cell receptor beta chain was identified during a study of T cell changes during pregnancy in multiple sclerosis. The trim removed 6 bases at V and 3 bases at J, leaving 13 bases unmatched. Germline values: CDR1 SNHLY, CDR2 FYNNEI. The CDR3 runs 17 residues. Repertoires were generated with immunoSEQ multiplex PCR, while TCRdb's copy carries only in-frame clones and drops some. The sample lists approximately 60,000 clones, approximately 90% occurring once. The rearrangement links TRBV2 to TRBJ2-7, with 11 bases identical to TRBD2. The sequence came from a female donor with multiple sclerosis, enrolled in a pregnancy study. The material sequenced was peripheral blood, taken in the first trimester of pregnancy. DNA of the CDR3: TGTGCCAGCAGAATAATCGCCGGGACTAGCGGCGACTACGAGCAGTACTTC. Amino acid sequence: CASRIIAGTSGDYEQYF.